A single sample gave rise to the 23 T cell receptor beta chains below, sequenced in a study of control samples from healthy donors and cancer patients. Assay used: immunoSEQ multiplex PCR; TCRdb lists only in-frame clones, some missing. Of about 120,000 clones listed, roughly 90% are singletons. Sequences were obtained from blood. The receptors derive from a man aged 45-65 years in good health.

The chain employs TRBV5-1 and TRBJ1-1; TRBD1 might be the D (5 bases). Germline CDR1 and CDR2: SGHRS and YFSETQ. Trimming shortened V by 3 bases and J by 0 bases, and 12 bases separated the two germline ends. The CDR3 is 15 residues long. This CDR3 is CASSSRTNMNTEAFF. The CDR3 DNA follows: TGCGCCAGCAGCTCCCGGACAAATATGAACACTGAAGCTTTCTTT.

The rearrangement joins TRBV24-1 to TRBJ2-2, with a tentative D call TRBD2 (6 bases). The CDR3 totals 17 residues. The V end was cut by 0 bases, the J end by 4 bases, with 14 bases between. Germline V lookup: CDR1 KGHDR, CDR2 SFDVKD. This chain's CDR3 is CATSDLSEGLTTGELFF. The DNA for the CDR3 is TGTGCCACCAGTGATTTGTCGGAGGGGTTGACCACCGGGGAGCTGTTTTTT.

This chain links TRBV20-1 with TRBJ1-2; 8 bases map to TRBD1. This CDR3 has 13 residues. Per germline, CDR1 DFQATT and CDR2 SNEGSKA (reference sequence). Unmatched junction bases numbered 8, after V lost 3 bases and J lost 8 bases. This chain's CDR3 is CSASVQGVGGYTF. In DNA, the CDR3 is TGCAGTGCTAGTGTACAGGGGGTTGGAGGCTACACCTTC.

The genes are TRBV6-1 and TRBJ2-7; D not resolved. The V gene's germline CDR1 is MNHNS and CDR2 SASEGT. The CDR3 has 14 amino acids. Trimming removed 0 bases from V and 4 bases from J, with 10 bases in between. The CDR3 here is CASSEAKLSYEQYF. In DNA, the CDR3 is TGTGCCAGCAGTGAAGCGAAGCTGTCATACGAGCAGTACTTC.

This chain links TRBV25-1 with TRBJ1-1; D unresolved. V was trimmed by 6 bases and J by 4 bases, leaving 15 bases between them. This CDR3 spans 14 amino acids. Germline-derived CDR1 and CDR2 are MGHDK and SYGVNS. CDR3 loop: CASSPLWSSTEAFF. CDR3 DNA: TGTGCCAGCAGCCCCCTTTGGTCCAGCACTGAAGCTTTCTTT.

The chain couples TRBV10-3 to TRBJ2-5; the D gene is possibly TRBD1 (6 bases). Germline V lookup: CDR1 ENHRY, CDR2 SYGVKD. V dropped 10 bases and J dropped 5 bases, with 14 bases sitting between them. The CDR3 is made up of 12 amino acids. CDR3 coding DNA: TGTGCCAGCTCAGGGGAGATGGAGACCCAGTACTTC. Translated, it gives CASSGEMETQYF.

The chain couples TRBV19 to TRBJ1-4; weak D call: TRBD1 (5 bases). Looked up from germline, CDR1 is LNHDA and CDR2 is SQIVND (reference sequence). The ends were cut back, 3 bases at V and 5 bases at J, with 10 bases in the middle. The CDR3 loop spans 14 amino acids. CDR3 DNA: TGTGCCAGTAGTATTGGCGGGGCAAATGAAAAACTGTTTTTT. Amino acid sequence: CASSIGGANEKLFF.

The V and J genes are TRBV13 and TRBJ2-3, with 8 bases lining up with TRBD2. The CDR3 sequence is 13 residues long. V shed 5 bases, J shed 6 bases, and the junction held 4 bases outside the gene matches. Germline-derived CDR1 and CDR2 are PRHDT and FYEKMQ (reference sequence). The CDR3 DNA reads TGTGCCAGCAGCCGGGGGGGCTGGGATACGCAGTATTTT. Residues: CASSRGGWDTQYF.

This clone was seen a single time. The genes are TRBV27 and TRBJ2-7, with D possibly being TRBD1 (6 bases). Trimming took 1 base from V and 1 from J, leaving 14 bases between them. In germline, CDR1 is MNHEY, CDR2 SMNVEV (reference sequence). The CDR3 sequence is 16 residues long. The CDR3 protein is CASSLLQGRFSYEQYF. The CDR3 DNA reads as TGTGCCAGCAGTTTATTGCAGGGGCGATTTTCCTACGAGCAGTACTTC.

The gene calls are TRBV19 and TRBJ2-1; D remains ambiguous. From germline, CDR1 is LNHDA and CDR2 SQIVND (reference sequence). V lost 3 bases and J 7 bases, leaving 10 bases between the germline ends. The CDR3 spans 13 residues. The DNA of the CDR3 is TGTGCCAGTAGTATGCCCCCCTGGAATGAGCAGTTCTTC. This gives the protein CASSMPPWNEQFF.

This sequence joins TRBV5-1 and TRBJ2-3; 9 bases agree with TRBD1. The germline V gene encodes CDR1 SGHRS and CDR2 YFSETQ. This CDR3 spans 16 amino acids. V gave up 0 bases and J gave up 2 bases; unmatched junction bases: 4. The CDR3 here is CASSLGTGDSTDTQYF. CDR3 DNA sequence: TGCGCCAGCAGCTTGGGGACAGGGGACTCCACAGATACGCAGTATTTT.

Points on this clone: The limits of the CDR3 on the DNA are not certain, so only TCRdb's listed CDR3 is given. V usage is TRBV9 and J usage is TRBJ2-5; the D call TRBD1 from the table was never checked on the DNA. The CDR3 contains 14 residues when both ends are counted. CDR1 is SGDLS and CDR2 is YYNGEE in the germline V gene. The CDR3 protein is CASSVGTGAPLIYF.

This chain joins TRBV7-9 and TRBJ2-5; D gene ambiguous. The V gene's germline CDR1 is SEHNR and CDR2 FQNEAQ (reference sequence). With 0 bases removed from V and 7 bases from J, the gap between germline ends came to 15 bases. The CDR3 consists of 15 residues. The CDR3 DNA follows: TGTGCCAGCAGCTTAGCGCTTGGGCTGGGTGGGACCCAGTACTTC. It translates to CASSLALGLGGTQYF.

This chain uses TRBV12-3 or TRBV12-4 with TRBJ1-3; no reliable D call. There are 13 residues in the CDR3. Trimming shortened V by 1 base and J by 4 bases, and 5 bases separated the two germline ends. The CDR3 nucleotides are TGTGCCAGCAGTTTAGGCGGAGGAAACACCATATATTTT. This encodes CASSLGGGNTIYF.

This clone occurred a few times. The chain combines TRBV5-4 with TRBJ1-4; D is ambiguous. V shed 0 bases and J shed 5 bases, with 2 bases lying between them. CDR3 size: 12 residues. CDR1 and CDR2 from the germline V gene are SGHNT and YYREEE (reference sequence). The DNA for the CDR3 is TGTGCCAGCAGCTTGGAAAATGAAAAACTGTTTTTT. Protein product: CASSLENEKLFF. Filled out from reference TRBV5-4 and TRBJ1-4, the complete variable domain reads ETGVTQSPTHLIKTRGQQVTLRCSSQSGHNTVSWYQQALGQGPQFIFQYYREEENGRGNFPPRFSGLQFPNYSSELNVNALELDDSALYLCASSLENEKLFFGSGTQLSVL.

This clone was recorded once. The chain combines TRBV5-1 with TRBJ1-2; 7 bases map to TRBD1. V lost 0 bases to trimming and J lost 2 bases; unmatched junction nucleotides: 7. The CDR3 loop spans 16 amino acids. From germline, CDR1 is SGHRS and CDR2 YFSETQ. The CDR3 DNA follows: TGCGCCAGCAGCTTGGAGGGGGCGCTTGGAAACTATGGCTACACCTTC. This sequence encodes CASSLEGALGNYGYTF.

The CDR3: CASSYQLTANTEAFF. DNA for the CDR3: TGTGCCAGCAGTTATCAATTAACAGCGAACACTGAAGCTTTCTTT. J is TRBJ1-1 and V is TRBV6-2 or TRBV6-3, with D uncertain. CDR1 is MNHEY, CDR2 SVGEGT, per germline. V shed 3 bases and J shed 1 base, with 12 bases lying between them. The CDR3 is 15 amino acids.

V gene TRBV7-8 combines with J gene TRBJ2-7; tentative D call: TRBD2 (5 bases). CDR1 and CDR2 from the germline V gene are SGHVS and FQNEAQ. The CDR3 consists of 14 residues. Trimming removed 1 base at V and 2 bases at J, with 9 bases between. The CDR3 here is CASSLVRGPYEQYF. CDR3 in DNA: TGTGCCAGCAGCTTAGTTCGGGGTCCCTACGAGCAGTACTTC.

The chain combines TRBV11-2 with TRBJ2-1; possibly TRBD2 for D (5 bases). This CDR3 comprises 16 residues. Germline CDR1 and CDR2: SGHAT and FQNNGV. The V gene lost 4 bases and the J gene lost 1 base, with 14 bases spanning the gap. CDR3 DNA: TGTGCCAGCAGCTCCTTACGGGGTCTTTCCTACAATGAGCAGTTCTTC. Translating it yields CASSSLRGLSYNEQFF.

This clone has ten or more counts. DNA of the CDR3: TGCGCCAGTCGATCCTCTTCCAGGAACACTGAAGCTTTCTTT. Protein product: CASRSSSRNTEAFF. This chain links TRBV5-1 with TRBJ1-1; D is unclear. Trimming pared 8 bases from V and 1 base from J, leaving 15 bases between. The CDR3 has 14 amino acids. Germline values: CDR1 SGHRS, CDR2 YFSETQ.

This chain connects TRBV19 to TRBJ2-7, with a tentative D call TRBD1 (8 bases). Germline-derived CDR1 and CDR2 are LNHDA and SQIVND (reference sequence). The CDR3 is made up of 19 amino acids. Trimming removed 4 bases from V and 2 bases from J, with 27 bases in between. The CDR3 spells CASSTSQGGRNERTYEQYF. For the CDR3, the DNA is TGTGCCAGTAGTACCTCACAGGGGGGGCGGAACGAACGCACCTACGAGCAGTACTTC.

The V call is TRBV19, the J call TRBJ1-1; D is perhaps TRBD1 (6 bases). Germline V lookup: CDR1 LNHDA, CDR2 SQIVND (reference sequence). This CDR3 comprises 15 residues. V gave up 7 bases and J gave up 1 base, with 16 bases separating them. This CDR3 reads CASMGRQAANTEAFF. The DNA for the CDR3 is TGTGCCAGTATGGGCCGACAGGCTGCGAACACTGAAGCTTTCTTT.

CDR3 DNA sequence: TGTGCCAGCAGCTTAGAGGGGACAGGGACCTACGAGCAGTACTTC. This translates into CASSLEGTGTYEQYF. The chain links TRBV7-9 to TRBJ2-7; 9 bases align to TRBD1. The junction had 3 bases not matched to a gene; V was cut back by 1 base and J by 2 bases. Germline V gene lookup returns CDR1 SEHNR and CDR2 FQNEAQ (reference sequence). This CDR3 contains 15 residues.